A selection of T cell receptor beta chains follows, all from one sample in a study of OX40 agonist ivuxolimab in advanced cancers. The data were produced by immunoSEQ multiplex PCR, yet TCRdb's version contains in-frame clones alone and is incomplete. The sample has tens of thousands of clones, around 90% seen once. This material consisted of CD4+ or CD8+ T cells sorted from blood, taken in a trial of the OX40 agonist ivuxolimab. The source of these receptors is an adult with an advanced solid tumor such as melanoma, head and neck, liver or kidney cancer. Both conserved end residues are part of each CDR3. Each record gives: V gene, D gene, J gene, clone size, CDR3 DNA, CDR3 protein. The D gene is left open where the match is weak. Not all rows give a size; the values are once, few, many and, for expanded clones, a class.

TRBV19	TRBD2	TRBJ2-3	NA	TGTGCCAGTAGCCGCCAGGGGGTAGCGGGAGGAGATACGCAGTATTTT	CASSRQGVAGGDTQYF
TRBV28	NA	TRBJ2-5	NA	TGTGCCAGCAGTTTGATTATTGAAGAGACCCAGTACTTC	CASSLIIEETQYF
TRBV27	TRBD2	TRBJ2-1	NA	TGTGCCAGCAGTCCGGGACTAGCGGGAGGCCTGGGGTTCTTC	CASSPGLAGGLGFF
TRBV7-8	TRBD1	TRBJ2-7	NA	TGTGCCAGCAGCTTAACCGGGACAGGGACCTACGAGCAGTACTTC	CASSLTGTGTYEQYF
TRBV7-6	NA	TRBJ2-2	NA	TGTGCCAGCAGCTTTGAGGCCCCTGCGGCCGGGGAGCTGTTTTTT	CASSFEAPAAGELFF
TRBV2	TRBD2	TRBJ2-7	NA	TGTGCCAGCAGTCTGATAGCGGGGGTGAGGGACGAGCAGTACTTC	CASSLIAGVRDEQYF
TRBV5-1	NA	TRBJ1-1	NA	TGCGCCAGCAGCTGGGCCCTTGGGGTTCGGGACACTGAAGCTTTCTTT	CASSWALGVRDTEAFF
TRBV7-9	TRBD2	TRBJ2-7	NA	TGTGCCAGCAGCCCCACTCTGGGGACTAGCTTTGACGAGCAGTACTTC	CASSPTLGTSFDEQYF
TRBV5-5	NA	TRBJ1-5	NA	TGTGCCAGCAGCTTGGTGGGGGATAGTAATCAGCCCCAGCATTTT	CASSLVGDSNQPQHF
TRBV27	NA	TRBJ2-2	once	TGTGCCAGCAGATACGGGATCTCCGGCACCGGGGAGCTGTTTTTT	CASRYGISGTGELFF
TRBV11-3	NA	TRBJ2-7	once	TGTGCCAGCAGCGGGGCCCGACCCCAAGAGCAGTACTTC	CASSGARPQEQYF
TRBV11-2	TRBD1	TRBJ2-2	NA	TGTGCCAGCAGCTTAGAGGGCGACAGGGGTATCACCGGGGAGCTGTTTTTT	CASSLEGDRGITGELFF
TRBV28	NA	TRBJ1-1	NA	TGTGCCAGCAGTTTAAAACGTCTGAACACTGAAGCTTTCTTT	CASSLKRLNTEAFF
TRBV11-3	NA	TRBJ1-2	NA	TGTGCCAGCAGCCCCAACGCAGCGAGCTATGGCTACACCTTC	CASSPNAASYGYTF
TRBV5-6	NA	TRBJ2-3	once	TGTGCCAGCAAAGGGGCCAGCACAGATACGCAGTATTTT	CASKGASTDTQYF
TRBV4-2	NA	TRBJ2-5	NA	TGTGCCAGCAGCCAAGTTGAGGCCGGGGAGACCCAGTACTTC	CASSQVEAGETQYF
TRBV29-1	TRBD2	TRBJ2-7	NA	TGCAGCGTGGAAACTAGCGAGGGTACCTACGAGCAGTACTTC	CSVETSEGTYEQYF
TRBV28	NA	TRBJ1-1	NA	TGTGCCAGCAGCCTAAACCAGGACGGCAACACTGAAGCTTTCTTT	CASSLNQDGNTEAFF
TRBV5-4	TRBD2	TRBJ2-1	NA	TGTGCCAGCAGCTTTAGCGGGGGGGGTGAGCAGTTCTTC	CASSFSGGGEQFF
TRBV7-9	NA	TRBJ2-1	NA	TGTGCCAGCAGTCGCTCTAGCTCCTACAATGAGCAGTTCTTC	CASSRSSSYNEQFF
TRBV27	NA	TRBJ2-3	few	TGTGCCAGCAGTATTACCGGGGGGCTAACAGATACGCAGTATTTT	CASSITGGLTDTQYF
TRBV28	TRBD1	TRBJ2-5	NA	TGTGCCAGCAGTTTATCCCAGGGGGCCCAAGAGACCCAGTACTTC	CASSLSQGAQETQYF
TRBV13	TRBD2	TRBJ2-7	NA	TGTGCCAGCAGCCCCTCCAGCGGGACCGGCTACGAGCAGTACTTC	CASSPSSGTGYEQYF
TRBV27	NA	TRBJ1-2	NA	TGTGCCAGCAGTTTAAGTGCAGGGTACGGCTACACCTTC	CASSLSAGYGYTF
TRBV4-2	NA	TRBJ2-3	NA	TGTGCCAGCAGCCCACATGTGGCTTCGGGAACGCAGTATTTT	CASSPHVASGTQYF
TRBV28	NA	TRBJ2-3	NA	TGTGCCAGCAGTTTATTGTCCAGGGCCAGCACAGATACGCAGTATTTT	CASSLLSRASTDTQYF
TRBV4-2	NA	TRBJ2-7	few	TGTGCCAGCAGCCAACACCTGACCTTGTCCGAGCAGTACTTC	CASSQHLTLSEQYF
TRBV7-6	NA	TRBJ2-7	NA	TGTGCCAGCAGCCCCCTAGGGGTTTCCGTCGTTTACGAGCAGTACTTC	CASSPLGVSVVYEQYF
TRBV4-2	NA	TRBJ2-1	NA	TGTGCCAGCAGCCAAGATCAAGAGGTCTCCGAGCAGTTCTTC	CASSQDQEVSEQFF
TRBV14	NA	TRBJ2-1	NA	TGTGCCAGCAGCCAAAGTTATATTGAGCAGTTCTTC	CASSQSYIEQFF
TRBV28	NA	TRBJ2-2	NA	TGTGCCAGCCGGACATTCAACACCGGGGAGCTGTTTTTT	CASRTFNTGELFF
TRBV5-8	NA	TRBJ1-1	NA	TGTGCCAGCAGCCCCGGGGGGGACACTGAAGCTTTCTTT	CASSPGGDTEAFF
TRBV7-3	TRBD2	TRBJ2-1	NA	TGTGCCAGCAGCTTGGGCGGGGGGGCCCGGACTGAGCAGTTCTTC	CASSLGGGARTEQFF
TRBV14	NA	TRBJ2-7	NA	TGTGCCAGCAGCCAAGTGGCGACTGGGCAATCTCAGCAGTACTTC	CASSQVATGQSQQYF
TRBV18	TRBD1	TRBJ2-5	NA	TGTGCCAGCTCACCCCCAACCAACAGGGGGCAAGGGGAGACCCAGTACTTC	CASSPPTNRGQGETQYF
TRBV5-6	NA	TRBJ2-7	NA	TGTGCCAGCAGCTTGGGACAAAGTTACGAGCAGTACTTC	CASSLGQSYEQYF
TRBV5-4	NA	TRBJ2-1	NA	TGTGCCAGCAGCTTGGGGGTCGAGCAGTTCTTC	CASSLGVEQFF
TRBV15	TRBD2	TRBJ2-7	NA	TGTGCCACGGGACGGGGCCTAGCGGGAGACGAGCAGTACTTC	CATGRGLAGDEQYF
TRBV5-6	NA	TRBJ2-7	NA	TGTGCCAGCAGCTTACGGTTCTACGAGCAGTACTTC	CASSLRFYEQYF
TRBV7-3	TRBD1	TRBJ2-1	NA	TGTGCCAGCAGCTTAATGGCAGGGGGATCCTACAATGAGCAGTTCTTC	CASSLMAGGSYNEQFF
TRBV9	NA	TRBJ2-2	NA	TGTGCCAGCAGCACACCACAATCACAGGTAGCGAGCACCGGGGAGCTGTTTTTT	CASSTPQSQVASTGELFF
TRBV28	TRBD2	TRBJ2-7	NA	TGTGCCAGCAGTTTTCGTCCGACTAGCGGGGCCTACTACGAGCAGTACTTC	CASSFRPTSGAYYEQYF
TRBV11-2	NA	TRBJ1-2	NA	TGTGCCAGCAGCTTAGCCGCAGGACCTACTAACTATGGCTACACCTTC	CASSLAAGPTNYGYTF
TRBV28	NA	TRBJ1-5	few	TGTGCCAGCAGTTTAAGGGCAGGGACTCAGCCCCAGCATTTT	CASSLRAGTQPQHF
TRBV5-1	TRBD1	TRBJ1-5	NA	TGCGCCAGCAGCTTGGACAGGGGGCTATCGGGGCAGCCCCAGCATTTT	CASSLDRGLSGQPQHF
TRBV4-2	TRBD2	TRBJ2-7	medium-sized	TGTGCCAGCAGCCAAGATCCCGCTAGCGGGGGGGCTCGTTACGAGCAGTACTTC	CASSQDPASGGARYEQYF